A single sample gave rise to the 17 T cell receptor beta chains below, sequenced in a study of T cells in Graves' hyperthyroidism and ophthalmopathy. The TCR beta CDR3 regions underwent amplification using RNA transcripts as the source. In the first-round RT-PCR of the TCR CDR3, the HTBI primer set was used. TCRdb re-called the multiplex PCR reads with MiXCR, one entry per CDR3 protein. The table records more than 350,000 distinct CDR3 sequences, about 15% of them present only once. Sequencing was carried out using blood. The source of these receptors is a woman in her sixties or seventies with Graves' ophthalmopathy.

This clonotype was seen ten or more times. This rearrangement joins TRBV28 to TRBJ1-1; perhaps TRBD1 as D (6 bases). V was shortened by 4 bases and J by 11 bases, with 20 bases between the two germline ends. CDR1 and CDR2 (germline): MDHEN, SYDVKM. The CDR3 has 14 residues. This CDR3 reads CASSYNKGGYDAFF. In nucleotides, the CDR3 is TGTGCCAGCAGTTATAATAAGGGGGGGTACGACGCTTTCTTT. Full variable domain (rest looked up from reference TRBV28 and TRBJ1-1): DVKVTQSSRYLVKRTGEKVFLECVQDMDHENMFWYRQDPGLGLRLIYFSYDVKMKEKGDIPEGYSVSREKKERFSLILESASTNQTSMYLCASSYNKGGYDAFFGQGTRLTVV.

Points on this clonotype: The junction does not match germline at one end; this may be a read error. The chain is built from TRBV20-1 and TRBJ1-5, with 7 nucleotides matching TRBD1. Germline CDR1 reads DFQATT; CDR2 reads SNEGSKA (reference sequence). CDR3 length: 14 residues. This CDR3 reads CSAPTGFVNQPQHF. Written as DNA, the CDR3 is TGCAGTGCTCCGACAGGGTTCGTCAATCAGCCCCAACATTTT.

This clonotype was detected many times. The chain has TRBV20-1 and TRBJ2-3; perhaps D is TRBD1 or TRBD2 (6 bases each). V lost 7 bases to trimming and J lost 4 bases, with 15 bases between them. Germline CDR1 reads DFQATT; CDR2 reads SNEGSKA (reference sequence). There are 13 residues in the CDR3. The CDR3 region has the DNA TGCAGTGAAGGGGGGAGAGAGGCAGATACGCAGTATTTT. Protein sequence: CSEGGREADTQYF.

Remarks on this clonotype: This sequence may be a read error, since a much larger clone differs from it by one base. The chain recombines TRBV7-9 with TRBJ2-7; 7 bases fit TRBD2. Looked up from germline, CDR1 is SEHNR and CDR2 is FQNEAQ (reference sequence). CDR3 length: 14 residues. In DNA, the CDR3 is TGTGCCAGCAGCACGACTAGCACCCTCGGCGAGCGGTACTTC. Its translation is CASSTTSTLGERYF.

This clonotype was observed a few times. The V call is TRBV20-1, the J call TRBJ2-5; TRBD1 aligns across 7 bases. Germline trimming cut 1 base from V and 4 bases from J; bases unmatched to any gene: 3. Germline loops: CDR1 DFQATT, CDR2 SNEGSKA (reference sequence). The length of the CDR3 is 13 residues. The CDR3, as DNA: TGCAGTGCTAGAGGGGACAGCGGAGAGACCCAGTACTTC. Amino acid sequence: CSARGDSGETQYF.

This clonotype was seen many times. This chain connects TRBV5-1 to TRBJ1-1; tentatively, D is TRBD1 (5 bases). Germline V gives CDR1 SGHRS, CDR2 YFSETQ. The CDR3 is made up of 14 amino acids. Deletions cut 4 bases from V and 3 bases from J, with 13 bases between. The CDR3 sequence is CASSIGHSDTEAFF. The CDR3 DNA is TGCGCCAGCAGCATCGGACACAGTGACACTGAAGCTTTCTTT.

Many counts were recorded for this clonotype. The V and J genes are TRBV7-2 and TRBJ2-7; the D gene is possibly TRBD1 (5 bases). The CDR3 consists of 14 residues. Germline values: CDR1 SGHTA, CDR2 FQGNSA. Trimming cost V 5 bases and J 0 bases, with 11 bases left between them. The DNA for the CDR3 is TGTGCCAGCAGCGCTCCAGGGCTCTCCTACGAGCAGTACTTC. It is translated as CASSAPGLSYEQYF.

Points on this clonotype: Given a much more abundant clone one base away, this may be a read error. The chain uses TRBV3-1 and TRBJ2-7; the match to TRBD2 covers 7 bases. CDR1 and CDR2 from the germline V gene are LGHDT and YNNKEL (reference sequence). The CDR3 has 14 residues. DNA for the CDR3: TGTGCCAGCAGCCCTCTAGCGGAGATGTACGGGCAGTACTTC. This gives the protein CASSPLAEMYGQYF.

In this sample, this clonotype turned up many times. This sequence joins TRBV20-1 and TRBJ1-6; TRBD1 agrees at 7 bases. The germline V gene encodes CDR1 DFQATT and CDR2 SNEGSKA (reference sequence). The CDR3 is 14 amino acids. V shed 6 bases, J shed 8 bases, and the junction held 10 bases outside the gene matches. CDR3 in DNA: TGCAGTGCCGGGGGCAGGGGGGGGGATTCACCCCTCCACTTT. Translating gives CSAGGRGGDSPLHF.

This clonotype was picked up many times. The V gene is TRBV11-2, the J gene TRBJ2-2, with D tentatively TRBD2 (6 bases). CDR1 is SGHAT, CDR2 FQNNGV, per germline. Trimming stripped 5 bases from V and 5 bases from J, with 15 bases between. This CDR3 comprises 15 residues. This chain's CDR3 is CASSPIGGRTGELFF. The CDR3 nucleotides are TGTGCCAGCAGCCCGATCGGGGGAAGGACCGGGGAGCTGTTTTTT. Looking up the rest from reference TRBV11-2 and TRBJ2-2 gives the full variable domain: EAGVAQSPRYKIIEKRQSVAFWCNPISGHATLYWYQQILGQGPKLLIQFQNNGVVDDSQLPKDRFSAERLKGVDSTLKIQPAKLEDSAVYLCASSPIGGRTGELFFGEGSRLTVL.

This rearrangement joins TRBV5-8 to TRBJ2-1, with TRBD2 matching 11 bases. The CDR3 totals 15 residues. V lost 2 bases, J lost 8 bases, and 6 bases stayed unmatched. The germline V gene encodes CDR1 SGHTS and CDR2 YDEGEE. This CDR3 reads CASSLLAGVSDEQFF. For the CDR3, the DNA is TGTGCCAGCAGCTTACTAGCGGGAGTTTCTGATGAGCAGTTCTTC.

The chain combines TRBV4-2 with TRBJ2-7; 8 nucleotides align to TRBD2. This CDR3 is 19 amino acids long. V dropped 0 bases and J dropped 6; count of bases not matched to a gene: 19. CDR1 is LGHNA and CDR2 is YNFKEQ in the germline V gene. The CDR3 here is CASSQDLGSLREGLSEQYF. As DNA, the CDR3 is TGTGCCAGCAGCCAAGATTTAGGTTCTCTTCGGGAGGGCCTTTCCGAGCAGTACTTC.

This clonotype has a handful of counts. The rearrangement uses TRBV5-1 and TRBJ2-1, with D unresolved. Per germline, CDR1 SGHRS and CDR2 YFSETQ. Trimming stripped 1 base from V and 7 bases from J, with 15 bases between. The CDR3 consists of 15 residues. The CDR3 DNA follows: TGCGCCAGCAGCTTGATTTTTAGCAGTAGGAATGAGCAGTTCTTC. This codes for CASSLIFSSRNEQFF.

This clonotype was found many times. The chain carries TRBV28 and TRBJ1-1; tentative D call: TRBD1 (6 bases). The CDR3 contains 16 residues. Germline CDR1 reads MDHEN; CDR2 reads SYDVKM. V lost 3 bases and J lost 3, with 17 bases in between. CDR3 residues: CASSLSSWGRDTEAFF. The CDR3 DNA is TGTGCCAGCAGTTTGAGCTCATGGGGGCGCGACACTGAAGCTTTCTTT.

The chain carries TRBV11-3 and TRBJ2-1; no firm D call. Trimming took off 5 bases at V and 7 bases at J, with 9 bases between the two ends. The CDR3 is made up of 12 amino acids. Germline V gives CDR1 SGHNT, CDR2 YENEEA. The CDR3 DNA follows: TGTGCCAGCAGCCAAGGGCGAAATGAGCAGTTCTTC. Translation: CASSQGRNEQFF. The full variable domain, completed using reference TRBV11-3 and TRBJ2-1, is EAGVVQSPRYKIIEKKQPVAFWCNPISGHNTLYWYLQNLGQGPELLIRYENEEAVDDSQLPKDRFSAERLKGVDSTLKIQPAELGDSAVYLCASSQGRNEQFFGPGTRLTVL.

In the case of this clonotype: No conserved phenylalanine or tryptophan is present at the end of the CDR3, so a read error is the likely explanation. V usage is TRBV30 and J usage is TRBJ2-5; D is ambiguous. Trimming pared 0 bases from V and 4 bases from J, leaving 3 bases between. The CDR3 spans 11 residues. Germline assignment: CDR1 GTSNPN and CDR2 SVGIG (reference sequence). CDR3 loop: CAWSVGETQYL. CDR3 nucleotides: TGTGCCTGGAGTGTTGGAGAGACCCAGTACCTC.

A remark on this clonotype: A read error is possible here, since a much larger clone lies one base away. The chain combines TRBV30 with TRBJ1-1; D unclear. V was clipped by 3 bases and J by 5 bases, with 10 bases between them. The germline V gene has CDR1 GTSNPN and CDR2 SVGIG (reference sequence). The CDR3 has 12 amino acids. CDR3 sequence (DNA): TGTGCCTGGAGGAGATCTGCGACTGAAGCTTTCTTT. Translation: CAWRRSATEAFF.